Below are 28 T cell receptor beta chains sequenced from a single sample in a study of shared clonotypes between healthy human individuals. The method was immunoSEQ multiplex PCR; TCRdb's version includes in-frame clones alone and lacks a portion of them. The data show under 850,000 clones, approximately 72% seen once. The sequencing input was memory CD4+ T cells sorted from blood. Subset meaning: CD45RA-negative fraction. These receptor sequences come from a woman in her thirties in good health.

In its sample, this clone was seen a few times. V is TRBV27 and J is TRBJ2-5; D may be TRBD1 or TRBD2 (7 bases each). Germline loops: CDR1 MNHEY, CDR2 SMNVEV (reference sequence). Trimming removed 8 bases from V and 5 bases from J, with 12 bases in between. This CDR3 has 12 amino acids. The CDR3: CASPQGGETQYF. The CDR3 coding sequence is TGTGCCAGCCCGCAGGGGGGGGAGACCCAGTACTTC.

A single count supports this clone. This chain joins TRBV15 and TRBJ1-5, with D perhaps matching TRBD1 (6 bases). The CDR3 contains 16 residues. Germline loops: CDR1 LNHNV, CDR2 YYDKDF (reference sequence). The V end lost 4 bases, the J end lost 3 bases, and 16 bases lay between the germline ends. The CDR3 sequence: CATSKVGQTSNQPQHF. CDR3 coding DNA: TGTGCCACCAGCAAGGTTGGACAGACTTCCAATCAGCCCCAGCATTTT.

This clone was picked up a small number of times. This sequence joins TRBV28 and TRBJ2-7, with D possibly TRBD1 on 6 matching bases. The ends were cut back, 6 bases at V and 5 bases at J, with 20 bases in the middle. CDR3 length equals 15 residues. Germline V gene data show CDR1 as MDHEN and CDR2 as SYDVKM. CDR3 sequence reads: CASRPILAGVDEQYF. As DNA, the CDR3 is TGTGCCAGCAGACCAATCTTGGCAGGGGTGGACGAGCAGTACTTC.

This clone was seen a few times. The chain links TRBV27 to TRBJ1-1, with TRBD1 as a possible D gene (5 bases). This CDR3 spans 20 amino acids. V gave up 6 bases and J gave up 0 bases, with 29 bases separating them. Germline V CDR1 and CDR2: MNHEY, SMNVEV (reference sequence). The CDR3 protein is CASSQTPYQRERGLNTEAFF. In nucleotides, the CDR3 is TGTGCCAGCAGCCAAACCCCCTACCAGCGAGAGAGGGGCTTGAACACTGAAGCTTTCTTT.

The DNA for the CDR3 is TGTGCCAGCAGCCAATCAGGGCGGGGTGAAAAACTGTTTTTT. Protein sequence: CASSQSGRGEKLFF. V usage is TRBV4-2 and J usage is TRBJ1-4; maybe TRBD1 (5 bases). The V gene lost 2 bases and the J gene lost 7 bases, with 11 bases spanning the gap. CDR1 and CDR2 from the germline V gene are LGHNA and YNFKEQ. The CDR3 runs 14 residues.

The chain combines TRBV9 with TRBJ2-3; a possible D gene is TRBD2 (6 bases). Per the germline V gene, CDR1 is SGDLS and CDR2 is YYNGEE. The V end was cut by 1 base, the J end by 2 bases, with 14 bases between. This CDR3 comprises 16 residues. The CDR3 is CASSVHPGGDTDTQYF. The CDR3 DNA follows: TGTGCCAGCAGCGTACACCCTGGAGGGGACACAGATACGCAGTATTTT.

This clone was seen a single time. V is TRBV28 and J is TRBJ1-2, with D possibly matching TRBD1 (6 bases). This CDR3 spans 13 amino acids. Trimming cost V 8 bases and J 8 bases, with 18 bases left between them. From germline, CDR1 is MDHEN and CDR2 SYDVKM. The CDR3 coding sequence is TGTGCCAGCCGGGGGCTTTATTCCGGGGGCTACACCTTC. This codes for CASRGLYSGGYTF.

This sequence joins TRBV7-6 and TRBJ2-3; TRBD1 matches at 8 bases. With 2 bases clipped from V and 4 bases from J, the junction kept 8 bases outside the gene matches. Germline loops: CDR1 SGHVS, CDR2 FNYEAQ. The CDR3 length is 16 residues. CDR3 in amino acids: CASSLLGAGGADTQYF. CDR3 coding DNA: TGTGCCAGCAGCTTATTGGGGGCAGGGGGCGCAGATACGCAGTATTTT.

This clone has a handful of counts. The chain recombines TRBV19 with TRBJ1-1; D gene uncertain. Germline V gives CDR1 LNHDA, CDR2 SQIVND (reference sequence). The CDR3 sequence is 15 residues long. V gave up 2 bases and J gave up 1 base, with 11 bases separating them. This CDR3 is CASSIMGRQNTEAFF. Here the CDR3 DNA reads TGTGCCAGTAGTATAATGGGCAGGCAGAACACTGAAGCTTTCTTT.

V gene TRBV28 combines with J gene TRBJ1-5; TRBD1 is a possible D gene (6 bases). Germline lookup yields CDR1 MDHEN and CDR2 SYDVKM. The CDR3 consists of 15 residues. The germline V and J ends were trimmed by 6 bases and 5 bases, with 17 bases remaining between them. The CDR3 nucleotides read TGTGCCAGCAGCCATGGGGGGCAGACTGATCAGCCCCAGCATTTT. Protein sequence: CASSHGGQTDQPQHF.

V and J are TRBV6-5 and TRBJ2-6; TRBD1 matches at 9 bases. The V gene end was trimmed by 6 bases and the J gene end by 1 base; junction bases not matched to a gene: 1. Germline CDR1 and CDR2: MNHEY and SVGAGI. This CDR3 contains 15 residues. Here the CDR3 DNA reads TGTGCCAGCAGGACAGGGGGTTCTGGGGCCAACGTCCTGACTTTC. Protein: CASRTGGSGANVLTF.

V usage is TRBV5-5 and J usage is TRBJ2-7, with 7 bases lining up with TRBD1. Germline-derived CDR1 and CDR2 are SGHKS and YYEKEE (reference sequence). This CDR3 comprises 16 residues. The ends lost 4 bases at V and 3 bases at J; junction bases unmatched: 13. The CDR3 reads CASSGLMRQGHYEQYF. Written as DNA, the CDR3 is TGTGCCAGCAGCGGGCTGATGCGACAGGGTCACTACGAGCAGTACTTC.

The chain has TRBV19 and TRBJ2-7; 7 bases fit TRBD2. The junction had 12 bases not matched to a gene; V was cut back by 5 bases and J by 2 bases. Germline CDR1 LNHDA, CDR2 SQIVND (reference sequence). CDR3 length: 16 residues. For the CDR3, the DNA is TGTGCCAGTAGTTCCTCCGGGAGGCAGGTCCCCTACGAGCAGTACTTC. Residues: CASSSSGRQVPYEQYF.

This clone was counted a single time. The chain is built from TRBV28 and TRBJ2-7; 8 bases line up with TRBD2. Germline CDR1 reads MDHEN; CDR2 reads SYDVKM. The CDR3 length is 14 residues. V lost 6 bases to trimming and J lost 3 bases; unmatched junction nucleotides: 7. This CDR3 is CASRPTSAYYEQYF. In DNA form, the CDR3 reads TGTGCCAGCAGACCGACTAGCGCTTACTACGAGCAGTACTTC.

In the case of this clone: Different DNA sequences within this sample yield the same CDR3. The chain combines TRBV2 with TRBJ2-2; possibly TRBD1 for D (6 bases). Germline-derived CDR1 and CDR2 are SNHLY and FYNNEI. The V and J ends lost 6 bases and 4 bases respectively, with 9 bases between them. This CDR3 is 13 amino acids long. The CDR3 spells CASSEDSTGELFF. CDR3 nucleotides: TGTGCCAGCAGCGAGGACAGCACCGGGGAGCTGTTTTTT. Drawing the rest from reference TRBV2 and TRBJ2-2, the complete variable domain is EPEVTQTPSHQVTQMGQEVILRCVPISNHLYFYWYRQILGQKVEFLVSFYNNEISEKSEIFDDQFSVERPDGSNFTLKIRSTKLEDSAMYFCASSEDSTGELFFGEGSRLTVL.

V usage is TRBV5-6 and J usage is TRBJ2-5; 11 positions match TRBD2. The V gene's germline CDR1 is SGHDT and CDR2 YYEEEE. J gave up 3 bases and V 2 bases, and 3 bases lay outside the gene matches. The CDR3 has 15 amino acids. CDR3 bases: TGTGCCAGCAGCTTCATGACTAGCGGGAAAGAGACCCAGTACTTC. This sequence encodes CASSFMTSGKETQYF.

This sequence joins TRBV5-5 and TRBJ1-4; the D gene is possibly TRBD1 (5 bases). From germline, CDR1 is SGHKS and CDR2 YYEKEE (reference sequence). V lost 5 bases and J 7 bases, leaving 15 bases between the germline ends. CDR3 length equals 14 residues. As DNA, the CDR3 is TGTGCCAGCAGTCCCCCGGGGGAGGGTGAAAAACTGTTTTTT. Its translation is CASSPPGEGEKLFF.

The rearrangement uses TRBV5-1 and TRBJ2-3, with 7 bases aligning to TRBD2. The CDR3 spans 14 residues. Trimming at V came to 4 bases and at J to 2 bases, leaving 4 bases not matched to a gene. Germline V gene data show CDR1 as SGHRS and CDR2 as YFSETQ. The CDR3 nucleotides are TGCGCCAGCAGCGGGAGGGCGAACACAGATACGCAGTATTTT. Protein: CASSGRANTDTQYF. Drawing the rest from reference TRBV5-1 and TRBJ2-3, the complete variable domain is KAGVTQTPRYLIKTRGQQVTLSCSPISGHRSVSWYQQTPGQGLQFLFEYFSETQRNKGNFPGRFSGRQFSNSRSEMNVSTLELGDSALYLCASSGRANTDTQYFGPGTRLTVL.

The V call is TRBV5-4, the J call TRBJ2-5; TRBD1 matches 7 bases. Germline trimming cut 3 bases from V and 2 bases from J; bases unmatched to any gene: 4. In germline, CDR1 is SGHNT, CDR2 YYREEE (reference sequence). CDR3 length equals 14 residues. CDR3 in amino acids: CASSSGQAQETQYF. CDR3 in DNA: TGTGCCAGCAGCTCAGGACAGGCTCAAGAGACCCAGTACTTC. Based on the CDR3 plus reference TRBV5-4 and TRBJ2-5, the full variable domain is ETGVTQSPTHLIKTRGQQVTLRCSSQSGHNTVSWYQQALGQGPQFIFQYYREEENGRGNFPPRFSGLQFPNYSSELNVNALELDDSALYLCASSSGQAQETQYFGPGTRLLVL.

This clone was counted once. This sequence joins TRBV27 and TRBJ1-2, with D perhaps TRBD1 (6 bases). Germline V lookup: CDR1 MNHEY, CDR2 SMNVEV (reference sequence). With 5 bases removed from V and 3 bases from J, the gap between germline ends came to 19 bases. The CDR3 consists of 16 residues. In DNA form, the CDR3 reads TGTGCCAGCAGTACTAAGGCGGGGGGCGCTGACTATGGCTACACCTTC. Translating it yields CASSTKAGGADYGYTF.

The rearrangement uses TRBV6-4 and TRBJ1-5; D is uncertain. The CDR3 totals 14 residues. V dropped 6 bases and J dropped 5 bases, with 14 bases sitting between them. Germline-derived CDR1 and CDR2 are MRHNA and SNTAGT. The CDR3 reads CASSEHPPDQPQHF. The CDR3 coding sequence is TGTGCCAGCAGCGAACACCCGCCCGATCAGCCCCAGCATTTT.

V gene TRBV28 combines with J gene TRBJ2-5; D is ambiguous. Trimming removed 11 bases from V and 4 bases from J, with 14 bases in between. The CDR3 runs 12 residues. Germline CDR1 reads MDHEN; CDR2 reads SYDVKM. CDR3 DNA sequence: TGTGCCTACGGCCGACCCCCAGAGACCCAGTACTTC. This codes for CAYGRPPETQYF.

The CDR3 loop is CASSEARKAGINYNEQFF. DNA of the CDR3: TGTGCCAGCAGTGAAGCCCGGAAAGCGGGAATTAACTACAATGAGCAGTTCTTC. The gene calls are TRBV6-1 and TRBJ2-1; TRBD2 agrees at 7 bases. This CDR3 contains 18 residues. J lost 3 bases, V lost 0 bases, and 11 bases had no gene match. CDR1 MNHNS and CDR2 SASEGT come from the germline V gene.

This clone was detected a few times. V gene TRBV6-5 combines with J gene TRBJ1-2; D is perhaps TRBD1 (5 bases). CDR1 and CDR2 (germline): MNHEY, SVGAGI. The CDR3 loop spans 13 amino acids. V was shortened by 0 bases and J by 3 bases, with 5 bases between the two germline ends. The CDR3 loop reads CASSYSGDYGYTF. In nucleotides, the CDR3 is TGTGCCAGCAGTTACTCGGGGGACTATGGCTACACCTTC.

CDR3 loop: CASRRKTGTSGNNEQFF. CDR3 nucleotides: TGTGCCAGCAGACGAAAAACCGGGACTAGCGGCAACAATGAGCAGTTCTTC. This sequence joins TRBV27 and TRBJ2-1; 11 positions agree with TRBD2. After removal of 6 bases from V and 5 bases from J, the junction contained 12 bases not matched to a gene. The CDR3 length is 17 residues. Per germline, CDR1 MNHEY and CDR2 SMNVEV (reference sequence).

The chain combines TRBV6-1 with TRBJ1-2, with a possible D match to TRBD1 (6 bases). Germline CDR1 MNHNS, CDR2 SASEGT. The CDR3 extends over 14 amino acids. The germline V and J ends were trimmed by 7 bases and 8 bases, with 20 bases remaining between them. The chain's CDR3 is CASILGDRGAGYTF. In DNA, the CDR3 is TGTGCCAGCATCCTCGGGGACCGGGGGGCAGGCTACACCTTC.

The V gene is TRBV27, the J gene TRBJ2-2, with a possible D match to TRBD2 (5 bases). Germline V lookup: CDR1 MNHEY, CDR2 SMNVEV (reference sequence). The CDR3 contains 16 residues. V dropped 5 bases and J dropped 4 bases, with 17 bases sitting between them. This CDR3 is CASSGQQSGLTGELFF. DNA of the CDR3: TGTGCCAGCAGTGGCCAACAAAGCGGACTCACCGGGGAGCTGTTTTTT.

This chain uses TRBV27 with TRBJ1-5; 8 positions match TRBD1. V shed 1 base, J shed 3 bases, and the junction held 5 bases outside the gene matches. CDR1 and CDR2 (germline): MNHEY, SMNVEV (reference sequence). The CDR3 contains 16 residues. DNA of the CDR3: TGTGCCAGCAGTTTATTTAGGACAGGGAACAATCAGCCCCAGCATTTT. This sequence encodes CASSLFRTGNNQPQHF.